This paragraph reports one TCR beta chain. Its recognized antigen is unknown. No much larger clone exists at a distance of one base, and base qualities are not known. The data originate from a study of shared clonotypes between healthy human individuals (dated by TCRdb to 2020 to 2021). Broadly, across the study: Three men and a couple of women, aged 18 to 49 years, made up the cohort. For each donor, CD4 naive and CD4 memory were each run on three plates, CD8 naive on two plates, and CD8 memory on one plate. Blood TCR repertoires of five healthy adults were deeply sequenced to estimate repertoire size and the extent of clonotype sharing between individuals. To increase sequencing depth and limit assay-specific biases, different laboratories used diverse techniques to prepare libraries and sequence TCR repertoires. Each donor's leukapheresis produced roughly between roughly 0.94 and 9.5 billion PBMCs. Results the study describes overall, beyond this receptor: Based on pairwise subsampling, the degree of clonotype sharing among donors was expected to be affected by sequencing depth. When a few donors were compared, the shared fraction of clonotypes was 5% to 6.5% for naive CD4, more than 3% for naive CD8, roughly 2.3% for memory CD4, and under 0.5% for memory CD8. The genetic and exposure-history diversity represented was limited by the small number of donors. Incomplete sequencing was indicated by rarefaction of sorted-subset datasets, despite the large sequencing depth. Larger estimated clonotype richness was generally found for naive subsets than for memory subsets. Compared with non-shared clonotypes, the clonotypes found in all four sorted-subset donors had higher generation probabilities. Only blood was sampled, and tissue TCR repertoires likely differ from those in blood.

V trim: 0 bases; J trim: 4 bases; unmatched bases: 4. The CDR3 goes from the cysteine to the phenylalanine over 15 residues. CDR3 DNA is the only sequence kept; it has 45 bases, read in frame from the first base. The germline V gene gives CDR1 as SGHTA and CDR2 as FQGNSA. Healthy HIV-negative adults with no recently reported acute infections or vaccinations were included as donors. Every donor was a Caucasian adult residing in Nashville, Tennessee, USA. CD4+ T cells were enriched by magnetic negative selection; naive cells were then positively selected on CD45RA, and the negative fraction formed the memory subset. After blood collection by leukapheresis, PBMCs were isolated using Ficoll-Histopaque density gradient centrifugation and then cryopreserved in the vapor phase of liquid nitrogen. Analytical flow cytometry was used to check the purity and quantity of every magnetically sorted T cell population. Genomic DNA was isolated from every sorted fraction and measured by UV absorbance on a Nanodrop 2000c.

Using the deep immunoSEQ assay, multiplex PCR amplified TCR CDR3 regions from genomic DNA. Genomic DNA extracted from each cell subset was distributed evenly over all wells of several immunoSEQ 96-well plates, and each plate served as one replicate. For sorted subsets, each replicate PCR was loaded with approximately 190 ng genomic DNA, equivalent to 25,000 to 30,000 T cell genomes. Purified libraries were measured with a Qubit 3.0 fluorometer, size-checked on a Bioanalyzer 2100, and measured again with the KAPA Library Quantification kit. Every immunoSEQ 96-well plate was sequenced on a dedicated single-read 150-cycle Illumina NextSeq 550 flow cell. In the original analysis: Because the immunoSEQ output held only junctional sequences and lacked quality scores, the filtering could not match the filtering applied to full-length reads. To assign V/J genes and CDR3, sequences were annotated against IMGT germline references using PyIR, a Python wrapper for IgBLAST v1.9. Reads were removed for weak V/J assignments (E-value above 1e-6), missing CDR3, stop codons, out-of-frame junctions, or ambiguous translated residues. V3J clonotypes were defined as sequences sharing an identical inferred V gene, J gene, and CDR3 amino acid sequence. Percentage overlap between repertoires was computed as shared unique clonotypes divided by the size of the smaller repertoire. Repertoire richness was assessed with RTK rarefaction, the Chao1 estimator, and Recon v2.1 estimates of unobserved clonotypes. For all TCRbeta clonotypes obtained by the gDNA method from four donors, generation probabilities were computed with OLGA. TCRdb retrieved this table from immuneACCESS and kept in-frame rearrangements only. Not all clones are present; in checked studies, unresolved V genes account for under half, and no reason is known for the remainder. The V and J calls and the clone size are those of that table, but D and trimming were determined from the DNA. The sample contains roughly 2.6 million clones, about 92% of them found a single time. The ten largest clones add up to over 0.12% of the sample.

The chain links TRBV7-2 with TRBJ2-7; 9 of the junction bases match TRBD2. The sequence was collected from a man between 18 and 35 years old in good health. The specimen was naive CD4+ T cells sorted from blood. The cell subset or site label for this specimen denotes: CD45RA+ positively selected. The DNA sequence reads TGTGCCAGCAGCTTAGCAGCGGGGGGACTATACGAGCAGTACTTC. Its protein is CASSLAAGGLYEQYF.